The 31 T cell receptor beta chains below come from one sample, sequenced in a study of radiotherapy plus CTLA-4 blockade in lung cancer. Sequenced by immunoSEQ multiplex PCR; TCRdb stores in-frame clones only, minus some. The sample consists of 60,000 to 70,000 clones, 65% to 80% of them appearing once. The sample in question was peripheral blood, obtained from a patient treated with radiotherapy plus ipilimumab. Receptors originate from a human donor with non-small cell lung cancer who had a complete response to radiotherapy plus ipilimumab.

This clone was picked up one time. The V gene is TRBV5-1, the J gene TRBJ2-2; D tentatively reads TRBD1 or TRBD2 (5 bases each). V lost 2 bases and J lost 1, with 9 bases in between. The germline V gene has CDR1 SGHRS and CDR2 YFSETQ. This CDR3 region has 15 residues. CDR3 DNA sequence: TGCGCCAGCAGCTTAGGGACGGTGAACACCGGGGAGCTGTTTTTT. Translating it yields CASSLGTVNTGELFF.

The chain employs TRBV15 and TRBJ1-4; the D is unclear. Germline V gene sequence: CDR1 LNHNV, CDR2 YYDKDF (reference sequence). The CDR3 is made up of 14 amino acids. V lost 0 bases, J lost 3 bases, and 5 bases lay in between. The CDR3 loop reads CATSRDLSNEKLFF. Written as DNA, the CDR3 is TGTGCCACCAGCAGAGATTTGTCTAATGAAAAACTGTTTTTT.

CDR3 sequence: CSVRDRGNTGELFF. The CDR3 DNA reads as TGCAGCGTTCGAGACAGGGGGAACACCGGGGAGCTGTTTTTT. This sequence joins TRBV29-1 and TRBJ2-2, with 8 bases identical to TRBD1. The length of the CDR3 is 14 residues. CDR1 and CDR2 (germline): SQVTM, ANQGSEA. With V trimmed by 5 bases and J by 1 base, 3 bases remained unmatched.

CDR3 nucleotides: TGTGCCAGCAGCGCCGGGTCGATGAACACTGAAGCTTTCTTT. Translating gives CASSAGSMNTEAFF. This chain links TRBV9 with TRBJ1-1; D is unclear. The CDR3 runs to 14 residues. Trimming took off 3 bases at V and 0 bases at J, with 9 bases between the two ends. Germline V gene lookup returns CDR1 SGDLS and CDR2 YYNGEE.

The chain employs TRBV5-6 and TRBJ2-7, with D possibly matching TRBD2 (6 bases). The CDR3 totals 15 residues. Germline V gene lookup returns CDR1 SGHDT and CDR2 YYEEEE. The V end lost 4 bases, the J end lost 2 bases, and 16 bases lay between the germline ends. The CDR3 spells CASSELGTSAYEQYV. The CDR3 DNA follows: TGTGCCAGCAGCGAATTAGGGACTTCAGCCTACGAGCAGTACGTC.

The chain is built from TRBV29-1 and TRBJ1-2, with D perhaps TRBD1 (5 bases). CDR1 SQVTM and CDR2 ANQGSEA come from the germline V gene. V was cut by 0 bases and J by 8 bases, with 19 bases left in between. This CDR3 is 15 amino acids long. The CDR3 sequence: CSVEDLGRVASGYTF. Here the CDR3 DNA reads TGCAGCGTTGAAGATCTTGGCAGGGTGGCGTCCGGCTACACCTTC.

The V and J genes are TRBV2 and TRBJ2-7; 7 bases line up with TRBD1. There are 12 residues in the CDR3. Per germline, CDR1 SNHLY and CDR2 FYNNEI. Trimming cost V 6 bases and J 4 bases; bases outside gene matches: 3. The CDR3 DNA is TGTGCCAGCAGCTCAGGGGGTTACGAGCAGTACGTC. Protein sequence: CASSSGGYEQYV.

The CDR3 nucleotides are TGTGCCAGCAGCTTATTGGCGGGGGGGCGTTTGGAGACCCAGTACTTC. Translation gives CASSLLAGGRLETQYF. The chain employs TRBV7-6 and TRBJ2-5; 9 bases align to TRBD2. Germline CDR1 is SGHVS and CDR2 is FNYEAQ. The CDR3 has 16 residues. V shed 2 bases and J 5 bases; nucleotides not matched to a gene: 9.

V and J are TRBV5-1 and TRBJ1-2; TRBD1 agrees at 8 bases. J gave up 5 bases and V 1 base, and 1 base lay outside the gene matches. Looked up from germline, CDR1 is SGHRS and CDR2 is YFSETQ. The CDR3 totals 13 residues. The CDR3 loop reads CASSLQGAYGYTF. The CDR3 region has the DNA TGCGCCAGCAGCTTGCAGGGGGCGTATGGCTACACCTTC.

This chain uses TRBV7-9 with TRBJ2-6; a weak D match, TRBD1 (6 bases). CDR1 and CDR2 from the germline V gene are SEHNR and FQNEAQ (reference sequence). The V end lost 11 bases, the J end lost 2 bases, and 16 bases lay between the germline ends. There are 15 residues in the CDR3. The DNA of the CDR3 is TGTGCCGGTAGGACAGTACGGACTGGGGCCAACGTCCTGACTTTC. Translated: CAGRTVRTGANVLTF.

The CDR3 DNA reads TGTGCCAGCAGCTCCTCGGGGGCAAGCAATCAGCCCCAGCATTTT. Translated, it gives CASSSSGASNQPQHF. The V call is TRBV11-3, the J call TRBJ1-5, with D tentatively TRBD1 (6 bases). CDR3 length: 15 residues. Trimming removed 4 bases from V and 1 base from J, with 11 bases in between. In germline, CDR1 is SGHNT, CDR2 YENEEA.

The V gene is TRBV11-2, the J gene TRBJ1-1; TRBD1 is a possible D gene (6 bases). V lost 5 bases to trimming and J lost 1 base, with 11 bases between them. The CDR3 length is 14 residues. Germline V gene lookup returns CDR1 SGHAT and CDR2 FQNNGV. As DNA, the CDR3 is TGTGCCAGCAGCGTTGGGGGGGCGAACACTGAAGCTTTCTTT. It is translated as CASSVGGANTEAFF.

This clone occurred once. V and J are TRBV6-1 and TRBJ2-1; 7 nucleotides align to TRBD1. V lost 4 bases to trimming and J lost 4 bases; unmatched junction nucleotides: 10. The CDR3 is 16 amino acids. Germline-derived CDR1 and CDR2 are MNHNS and SASEGT. CDR3 nucleotide sequence: TGTGCCAGCAGTGGCGGGCCGAGGGGGCAGTACAATGAGCAGTTCTTC. This gives the protein CASSGGPRGQYNEQFF.

The chain recombines TRBV13 with TRBJ1-2; the match to TRBD1 covers 8 bases. After removal of 3 bases from V and 3 bases from J, the junction contained 3 bases not matched to a gene. CDR1 is PRHDT, CDR2 FYEKMQ, per germline (reference sequence). This CDR3 has 14 residues. The CDR3 nucleotides are TGTGCCAGCAGCTTGACAGGGGAGGACTATGGCTACACCTTC. This translates into CASSLTGEDYGYTF. Full variable domain (outside the CDR3, taken from reference TRBV13 and TRBJ1-2): AAGVIQSPRHLIKEKRETATLKCYPIPRHDTVYWYQQGPGQDPQFLISFYEKMQSDKGSIPDRFSAQQFSDYHSELNMSSLELGDSALYFCASSLTGEDYGYTFGSGTRLTVV.

V is TRBV7-9 and J is TRBJ1-1, with 8 bases aligning to TRBD1. CDR1 and CDR2 (germline): SEHNR, FQNEAQ (reference sequence). This CDR3 contains 14 residues. Trimming at V came to 4 bases and at J to 4 bases, leaving 5 bases not matched to a gene. CDR3 residues: CASSSTGVTTEAFF. The CDR3, as DNA: TGTGCCAGCAGCTCGACAGGGGTCACCACTGAAGCTTTCTTT.

The chain joins TRBV11-3 to TRBJ2-3; 10 positions agree with TRBD1. Trimming took 4 bases from V and 3 from J; bases not matched to a gene: 4. CDR1 is SGHNT and CDR2 is YENEEA in the germline V gene. This CDR3 is built from 15 residues. The CDR3 sequence: CASSSGTGETDTQYF. CDR3 nucleotide sequence: TGTGCCAGCAGCTCCGGGACAGGGGAGACAGATACGCAGTATTTT.

CDR3 nucleotides: TGTGCCAGTAGTATAGGGCGGACAGGGGATGGAGGCTACACCTTC. Translating it yields CASSIGRTGDGGYTF. V and J are TRBV19 and TRBJ1-2, with 9 bases lining up with TRBD1. J gave up 8 bases and V 1 base, and 8 bases lay outside the gene matches. This CDR3 contains 15 residues. Germline CDR1 LNHDA, CDR2 SQIVND (reference sequence).

This rearrangement joins TRBV5-1 to TRBJ1-4; 7 positions match TRBD1. This CDR3 is 17 amino acids long. V shed 7 bases and J 5 bases; nucleotides not matched to a gene: 17. CDR1 is SGHRS and CDR2 is YFSETQ in the germline V gene. CDR3 sequence (DNA): TGCGCCAGCTCTATTACAAGGCGGGACAGCCTAAATGAAAAACTGTTTTTT. This translates into CASSITRRDSLNEKLFF.

This clone was observed a handful of times. The rearrangement joins TRBV7-6 to TRBJ1-1; D not certain. The length of the CDR3 is 12 residues. Between the trimmed V and J ends, which lost 8 bases and 7 bases, there was a span of 14 bases. Germline V gives CDR1 SGHVS, CDR2 FNYEAQ. DNA of the CDR3: TGTGCCAGCGGAAGGACTGTTGGTGAAGCTTTCTTT. Protein: CASGRTVGEAFF. Supplemented by reference TRBV7-6 and TRBJ1-1, the full variable domain reads GAGVSQSPRYKVTKRGQDVALRCDPISGHVSLYWYRQALGQGPEFLTYFNYEAQQDKSGLPNDRFSAERPEGSISTLTIQRTEQRDSAMYRCASGRTVGEAFFGQGTRLTVV.

There are a few counts of this clone. The gene calls are TRBV11-3 and TRBJ2-5, with TRBD2 matching over 7 bases. The CDR3 consists of 15 residues. The V gene end was trimmed by 6 bases and the J gene end by 1 base; junction bases not matched to a gene: 8. The germline V gene encodes CDR1 SGHNT and CDR2 YENEEA. The CDR3 loop reads CASRSTSEPQETQYF. The CDR3 DNA reads as TGTGCCAGCAGAAGTACTAGCGAGCCCCAAGAGACCCAGTACTTC.

This clone was detected a few times. This chain connects TRBV19 to TRBJ2-2, with D possibly matching TRBD2 (6 bases). V lost 7 bases to trimming and J lost 3 bases, with 21 bases between them. The CDR3 totals 17 residues. CDR1 is LNHDA and CDR2 is SQIVND in the germline V gene (reference sequence). CDR3 region: CASTHGIYGRYTGELFF. The CDR3 DNA reads as TGTGCCAGTACCCATGGGATTTACGGGAGATACACCGGGGAGCTGTTTTTT.

V usage is TRBV18 and J usage is TRBJ2-5; D is uncertain. Trimming removed 5 bases from V and 2 bases from J, with 3 bases in between. The germline V gene has CDR1 KGHSH and CDR2 LQKENI. The CDR3 contains 11 residues. CDR3 sequence: CASSVQETQYF. DNA of the CDR3: TGTGCCAGCTCAGTTCAAGAGACCCAGTACTTC.

The CDR3 bases are TGTGCCAGCAGCCGCCCGACTAGCGGCGGATGGGAGCAGTACGTC. Its translation: CASSRPTSGGWEQYV. The chain joins TRBV6-5 to TRBJ2-7; 9 bases map to TRBD2. CDR3 length equals 15 residues. Germline V lookup: CDR1 MNHEY, CDR2 SVGAGI. The J segment lost 7 bases and the V segment lost 6 bases, leaving 13 bases of the junction unmatched.

V and J are TRBV4-1 and TRBJ1-1; TRBD1 agrees at 8 bases. The CDR3 extends over 13 amino acids. From germline, CDR1 is MGHRA and CDR2 YSYEKL. J gave up 12 bases and V 4 bases, and 10 bases lay outside the gene matches. The DNA of the CDR3 is TGCGCCAGCAGCCCACCGGCCGACAGGGGAACTTTCTTT. This gives the protein CASSPPADRGTFF.

This clone has only a few counts. The chain recombines TRBV14 with TRBJ1-6; 7 nucleotides line up with TRBD1. V lost 4 bases, J lost 0 bases, and 9 bases stayed unmatched. Germline values: CDR1 SGHDN, CDR2 FVKESK. The length of the CDR3 is 18 residues. Here the CDR3 DNA reads TGTGCCAGCAGCCGCATAAGGACAGGATCCTCCTATAATTCACCCCTCCACTTT. The encoded protein is CASSRIRTGSSYNSPLHF.

The V and J genes are TRBV2 and TRBJ2-2; D is tentatively TRBD1 or TRBD2 (5 bases each). CDR1 and CDR2 (germline): SNHLY, FYNNEI. The CDR3 length is 14 residues. Trimming pared 7 bases from V and 1 base from J, leaving 10 bases between. In DNA form, the CDR3 reads TGTGCCAGCAAGTCGGGGCAGAACACCGGGGAGCTGTTTTTT. Its protein product is CASKSGQNTGELFF.

V and J are TRBV5-4 and TRBJ1-1; D remains unclear. Germline lookup yields CDR1 SGHNT and CDR2 YYREEE (reference sequence). Trimming took off 4 bases at V and 5 bases at J, with 12 bases between the two ends. This CDR3 region has 13 residues. CDR3 bases: TGTGCCAGCAGCCAGTGGGCGGGTACTGAAGCTTTCTTT. Protein sequence: CASSQWAGTEAFF.

The genes are TRBV7-2 and TRBJ2-1, with TRBD2 matching over 12 bases. The trim removed 5 bases at V and 7 bases at J, leaving 6 bases unmatched. Germline CDR1 and CDR2: SGHTA and FQGNSA. The CDR3 is 15 residues long. CDR3 in DNA: TGTGCCAGCAGCCCGACTAGCGGGAGTAGAAATGAGCAGTTCTTC. Its protein product is CASSPTSGSRNEQFF.

The genes are TRBV5-4 and TRBJ2-1, with D hard to call. Germline V gene data show CDR1 as SGHNT and CDR2 as YYREEE (reference sequence). This CDR3 has 13 amino acids. The V and J ends lost 0 bases and 8 bases respectively, with 9 bases between them. In nucleotides, the CDR3 is TGTGCCAGCAGCTTGGAGCCCCTCGATGAGCAGTTCTTC. Amino acid sequence: CASSLEPLDEQFF.

The genes are TRBV7-6 and TRBJ1-5; no definite D call. Germline V gene data show CDR1 as SGHVS and CDR2 as FNYEAQ. V was shortened by 6 bases and J by 5 bases, with 11 bases between the two germline ends. The CDR3 length is 13 residues. This chain's CDR3 is CASRLEVDQPQHF. In nucleotides, the CDR3 is TGTGCCAGCAGACTAGAGGTGGATCAGCCCCAGCATTTT. Drawing the rest from reference TRBV7-6 and TRBJ1-5, the complete variable domain is GAGVSQSPRYKVTKRGQDVALRCDPISGHVSLYWYRQALGQGPEFLTYFNYEAQQDKSGLPNDRFSAERPEGSISTLTIQRTEQRDSAMYRCASRLEVDQPQHFGDGTRLSIL.

V is TRBV12-5 and J is TRBJ1-6; 9 bases map to TRBD1. The J segment lost 10 bases and the V segment lost 2 bases, leaving 6 bases of the junction unmatched. This CDR3 is built from 15 residues. CDR1 is LGHNT and CDR2 is FRNRAP in the germline V gene. CDR3 coding DNA: TGTGCTAGTGGTTTGCCTCCGGGACAGGGCTCACCCCTCCACTTT. Its protein product is CASGLPPGQGSPLHF.